What follows are 10 T cell receptor beta chains derived from one specimen sequenced in a study of neurological immune-mediated disorders. TCRdb processed the 5' RACE reads anew with MiXCR; each CDR3 protein has one entry. The data contain roughly 67,000 distinct CDR3 sequences, roughly 3.7% of them singletons. Sequencing was carried out using PBMCs. Every receptor here comes from a man aged 50 to 59 with multiple sclerosis.

This clonotype was recorded at least ten times. The gene calls are TRBV14 and TRBJ2-3; D remains ambiguous. CDR3 size: 13 residues. Trimming cost V 4 bases and J 1 base, with 6 bases left between them. The germline CDR1 and CDR2 sequences are SGHDN and FVKESK. The CDR3: CASSRFRTDTQYF. The CDR3 DNA follows: TGTGCCAGCAGCCGGTTCCGCACAGATACGCAGTATTTT. Based on the CDR3 plus reference TRBV14 and TRBJ2-3, the full variable domain is EAGVTQFPSHSVIEKGQTVTLRCDPISGHDNLYWYRRVMGKEIKFLLHFVKESKQDESGMPNNRFLAERTGGTYSTLKVQPAELEDSGVYFCASSRFRTDTQYFGPGTRLTVL.

This clonotype was seen many times. The genes are TRBV14 and TRBJ1-2, with D possibly being TRBD1 (5 bases). The CDR3 is 12 amino acids. The V end lost 4 bases, the J end lost 5 bases, and 8 bases lay between the germline ends. The germline CDR1 and CDR2 sequences are SGHDN and FVKESK. The CDR3 nucleotides read TGTGCCAGCAGCCTGGGGGGGTATGGCTACACCTTC. It encodes CASSLGGYGYTF.

This clonotype came up many times. The chain links TRBV6-5 to TRBJ1-1; D is possibly TRBD1 (6 bases). This CDR3 region has 14 residues. The V end was cut by 10 bases, the J end by 4 bases, with 19 bases between. Germline V lookup: CDR1 MNHEY, CDR2 SVGAGI. For the CDR3, the DNA is TGTGCCACCGGACCGCAGGGGCTTGGCACTGAAGCTTTCTTT. Its protein product is CATGPQGLGTEAFF.

This clonotype was seen repeatedly, ten times or more. The V and J genes are TRBV12-1 and TRBJ1-2. TRBV12-1 is labeled a pseudogene. The CDR3 extends over 13 amino acids. The CDR3: CASSCRTLYGYTF. The CDR3 nucleotides are TGTGCCAGCAGCTGCAGGACCCTCTATGGCTACACCTTC.

V is TRBV10-2 and J is TRBJ2-1, with D perhaps TRBD2 (6 bases). Germline-derived CDR1 and CDR2 are WSHSY and SAAADI. CDR3 size: 15 residues. Trimming removed 2 bases at V and 3 bases at J, with 11 bases between. CDR3 DNA sequence: TGCGCCAGCAGTGAGGTTCGGGAGTTCTACAATGAGCAGTTCTTC. The encoded protein is CASSEVREFYNEQFF.

At least ten counts were recorded for this clonotype. The chain uses TRBV4-1 and TRBJ1-1; 9 bases are a match to TRBD1. Germline V gene data show CDR1 as MGHRA and CDR2 as YSYEKL. The V segment lost 2 bases and the J segment 6 bases; nucleotides outside the gene matches: 19. The CDR3 sequence is 19 residues long. The CDR3 bases are TGCGCCAGCAGCCAAATTGCACCGGGACAGGGTTTGTATGACGCTGAAGCTTTCTTT. The encoded protein is CASSQIAPGQGLYDAEAFF.

There are many counts of this clonotype. V usage is TRBV20-1 and J usage is TRBJ1-1, with TRBD1 identical over 10 bases. The germline gives CDR1 DFQATT, CDR2 SNEGSKA (reference sequence). CDR3 length: 13 residues. Germline trimming cut 3 bases from V and 6 bases from J; bases unmatched to any gene: 4. The chain's CDR3 is CSARTGGASEAFF. CDR3 nucleotide sequence: TGCAGTGCTAGGACAGGGGGCGCATCTGAAGCTTTCTTT.

This clonotype was counted many times. V usage is TRBV12-3 or TRBV12-4 and J usage is TRBJ1-6, with D perhaps TRBD1 (6 bases). Trimming took 2 bases from V and 8 from J, leaving 10 bases between them. This CDR3 has 14 amino acids. CDR3 nucleotide sequence: TGTGCCAGCAGTTTACAGGGGTTGGATTCACCCCTCCACTTT. This gives the protein CASSLQGLDSPLHF.

This clonotype showed up many times. V gene TRBV5-1 combines with J gene TRBJ2-5; 7 bases map to TRBD1. This CDR3 is built from 14 residues. The germline gives CDR1 SGHRS, CDR2 YFSETQ. The J segment lost 4 bases and the V segment lost 1 base, leaving 4 bases of the junction unmatched. In nucleotides, the CDR3 is TGCGCCAGCAGCTTGCTAGGGGGCGGAGAGACCCAGTACTTC. Its protein product is CASSLLGGGETQYF.

This clonotype was seen a handful of times. One junction end disagrees with the germline gene, perhaps due to a read error. The J gene is TRBJ1-6, the V gene TRBV7-6, with no clear D. The CDR3 contains 14 residues. Germline assignment: CDR1 SGHVS and CDR2 FNYEAQ. The CDR3 sequence: CASSPGVTNSPLNF. Written as DNA, the CDR3 is TGTGCCAGCAGCCCGGGAGTAACTAATTCACCCCTCAACTTT.